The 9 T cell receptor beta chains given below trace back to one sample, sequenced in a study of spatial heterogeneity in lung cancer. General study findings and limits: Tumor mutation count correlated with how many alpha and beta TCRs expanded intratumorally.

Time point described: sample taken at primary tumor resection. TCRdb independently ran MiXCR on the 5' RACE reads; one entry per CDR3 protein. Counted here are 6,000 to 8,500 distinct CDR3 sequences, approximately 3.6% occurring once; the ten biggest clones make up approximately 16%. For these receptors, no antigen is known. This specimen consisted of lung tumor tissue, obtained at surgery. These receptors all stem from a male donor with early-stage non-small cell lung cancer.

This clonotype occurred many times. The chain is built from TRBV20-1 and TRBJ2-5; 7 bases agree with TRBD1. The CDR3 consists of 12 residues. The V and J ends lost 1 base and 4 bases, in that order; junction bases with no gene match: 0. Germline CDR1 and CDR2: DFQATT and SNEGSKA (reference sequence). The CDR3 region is CSARGQGETQYF. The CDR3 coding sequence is TGCAGTGCTAGAGGACAGGGAGAGACCCAGTACTTC.

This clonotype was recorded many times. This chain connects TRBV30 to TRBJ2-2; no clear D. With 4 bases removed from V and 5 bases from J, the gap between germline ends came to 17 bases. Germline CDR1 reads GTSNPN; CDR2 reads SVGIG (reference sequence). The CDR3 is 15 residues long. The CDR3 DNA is TGTGCCTGGACCGACGGGTTTGTAGGGACCGGGGAGCTGTTTTTT. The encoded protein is CAWTDGFVGTGELFF.

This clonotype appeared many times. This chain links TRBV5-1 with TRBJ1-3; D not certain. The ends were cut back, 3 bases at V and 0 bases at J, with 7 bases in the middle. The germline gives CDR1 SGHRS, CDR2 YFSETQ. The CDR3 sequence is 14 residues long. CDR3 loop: CASSSDLSGNTIYF. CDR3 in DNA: TGCGCCAGCAGCTCAGATCTCTCTGGAAACACCATATATTTT.

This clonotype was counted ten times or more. CDR3 region: CASSIVPGGNNEQFF. DNA for the CDR3: TGTGCCAGTAGTATTGTCCCGGGAGGAAACAATGAGCAGTTCTTC. The chain uses TRBV19 and TRBJ2-1, with TRBD2 matching 7 bases. J lost 5 bases, V lost 3 bases, and 7 bases had no gene match. CDR1 is LNHDA and CDR2 is SQIVND in the germline V gene (reference sequence). The CDR3 length is 15 residues.

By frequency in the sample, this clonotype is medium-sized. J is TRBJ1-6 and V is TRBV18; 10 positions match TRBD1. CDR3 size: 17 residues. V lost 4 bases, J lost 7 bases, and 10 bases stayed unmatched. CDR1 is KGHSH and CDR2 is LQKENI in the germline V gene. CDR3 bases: TGTGCCAGCTCACAACAAACGCCGGACAGGGGGAATTCACCCCTCCACTTT. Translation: CASSQQTPDRGNSPLHF.

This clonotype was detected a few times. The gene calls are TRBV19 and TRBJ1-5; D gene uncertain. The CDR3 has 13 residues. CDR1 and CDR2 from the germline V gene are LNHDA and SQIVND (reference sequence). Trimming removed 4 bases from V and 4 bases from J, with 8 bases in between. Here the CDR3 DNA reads TGTGCCAGTAGTACCCAGGCTAATCAGCCCCAGCATTTT. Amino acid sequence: CASSTQANQPQHF.

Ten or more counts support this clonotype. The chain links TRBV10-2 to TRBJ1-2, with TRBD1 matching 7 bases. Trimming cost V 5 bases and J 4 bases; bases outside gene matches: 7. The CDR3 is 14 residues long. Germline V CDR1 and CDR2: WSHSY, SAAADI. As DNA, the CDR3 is TGCGCCAGCAGTCCAGGCGGGACAGCCTATGGCTACACCTTC. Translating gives CASSPGGTAYGYTF.

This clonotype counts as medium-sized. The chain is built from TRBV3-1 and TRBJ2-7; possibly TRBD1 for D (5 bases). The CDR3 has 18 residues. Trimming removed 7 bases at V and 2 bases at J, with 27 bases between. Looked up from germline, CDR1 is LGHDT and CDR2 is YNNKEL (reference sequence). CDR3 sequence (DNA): TGTGCCAGCACCCCCCAGCTGAGCAACAGGATGAGGACCTACGAGCAGTACTTC. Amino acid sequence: CASTPQLSNRMRTYEQYF.

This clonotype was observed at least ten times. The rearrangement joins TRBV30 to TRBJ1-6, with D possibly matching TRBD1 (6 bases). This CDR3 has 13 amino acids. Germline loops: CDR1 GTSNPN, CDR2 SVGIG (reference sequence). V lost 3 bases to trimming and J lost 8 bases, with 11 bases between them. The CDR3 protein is CAWRNRQDSPLHF. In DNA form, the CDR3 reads TGTGCCTGGAGAAATAGACAGGATTCACCCCTCCACTTT.